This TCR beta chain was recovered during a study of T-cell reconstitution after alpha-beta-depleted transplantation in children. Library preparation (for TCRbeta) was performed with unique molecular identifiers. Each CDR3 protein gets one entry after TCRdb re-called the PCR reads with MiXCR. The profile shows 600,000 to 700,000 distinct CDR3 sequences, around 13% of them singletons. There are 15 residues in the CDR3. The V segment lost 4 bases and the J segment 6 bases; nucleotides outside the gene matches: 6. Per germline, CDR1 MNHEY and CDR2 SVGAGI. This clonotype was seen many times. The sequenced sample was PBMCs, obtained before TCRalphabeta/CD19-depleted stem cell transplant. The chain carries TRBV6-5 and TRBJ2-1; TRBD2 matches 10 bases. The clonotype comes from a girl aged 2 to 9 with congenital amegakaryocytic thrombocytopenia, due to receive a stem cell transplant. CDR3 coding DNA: TGTGCCAGCAGTTCAGCCGGGACTAGCGTCAATGAGCAGTTCTTC. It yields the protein CASSSAGTSVNEQFF.